These 12 T cell receptor beta chains were all obtained from the same sample, sequenced in a study of response to subunit inactivated influenza vaccine. Each CDR3 protein is one row after TCRdb ran MiXCR on the RT-PCR reads. The repertoire holds hundreds of thousands of distinct CDR3 sequences, with less than 15% as singletons. The source was PBMCs from blood, collected 14 to 15 days before vaccination. The receptors come from a man in his fifties who received an inactivated influenza vaccine.

This clonotype was counted between two and nine times. The V gene is TRBV28, the J gene TRBJ2-6, with D possibly being TRBD1 (5 bases). Trimming shortened V by 2 bases and J by 0 bases, and 14 bases separated the two germline ends. This CDR3 has 18 residues. Germline CDR1 is MDHEN and CDR2 is SYDVKM. CDR3 loop: CASSLIRYRTSGANVLTF. DNA for the CDR3: TGTGCCAGCAGTTTAATCCGATACAGGACCTCTGGGGCCAACGTCCTGACTTTC.

V is TRBV11-2 and J is TRBJ2-7, with 9 bases that match TRBD1. Germline CDR1 and CDR2: SGHAT and FQNNGV. This CDR3 spans 15 amino acids. The trim removed 6 bases at V and 2 bases at J, leaving 8 bases unmatched. Written as DNA, the CDR3 is TGTGCCAGCAGTAAGACGACAGGGGGTGCCTACGAGCAGTACTTC. Translating it yields CASSKTTGGAYEQYF.

The sample holds a few counts of this clonotype. The CDR3 DNA reads as TGCAGTGCTAAGGACAGGACCTATACCGGGGAGCTGTTTTTT. It is translated as CSAKDRTYTGELFF. The rearrangement joins TRBV20-1 to TRBJ2-2, with TRBD1 matching over 7 bases. Trimming at V came to 4 bases and at J to 5 bases, leaving 7 bases not matched to a gene. CDR3 length: 14 residues. Germline assignment: CDR1 DFQATT and CDR2 SNEGSKA (reference sequence).

V is TRBV5-1 and J is TRBJ2-5; 11 positions agree with TRBD2. Germline V CDR1 and CDR2: SGHRS, YFSETQ. J was trimmed by 5 bases and V by 1 base; bases with no gene match: 10. CDR3 size: 17 residues. CDR3 DNA sequence: TGCGCCAGCAGCTTGACTAGCGGGGGACTAATCGGGGAGACCCAGTACTTC. Translated: CASSLTSGGLIGETQYF.

J is TRBJ2-3 and V is TRBV14, with 11 bases identical to TRBD2. The ends lost 3 bases at V and 4 bases at J; junction bases unmatched: 6. Looked up from germline, CDR1 is SGHDN and CDR2 is FVKESK. The CDR3 loop spans 16 amino acids. The CDR3 sequence: CASSQLSGGAADTQYF. Here the CDR3 DNA reads TGTGCCAGCAGCCAGCTTAGCGGGGGGGCCGCAGATACGCAGTATTTT.

The rearrangement links TRBV5-1 to TRBJ2-5, with 9 positions matching TRBD1. With 5 bases clipped from V and 2 bases from J, the junction kept 7 bases outside the gene matches. The length of the CDR3 is 15 residues. Germline V gene data show CDR1 as SGHRS and CDR2 as YFSETQ. The DNA for the CDR3 is TGCGCCAGCAGACGGACAGGGGACCTACAAGAGACCCAGTACTTC. Translated: CASRRTGDLQETQYF. Looking up the rest from reference TRBV5-1 and TRBJ2-5 gives the full variable domain: KAGVTQTPRYLIKTRGQQVTLSCSPISGHRSVSWYQQTPGQGLQFLFEYFSETQRNKGNFPGRFSGRQFSNSRSEMNVSTLELGDSALYLCASRRTGDLQETQYFGPGTRLLVL.

This clonotype was seen a handful of times. The chain has TRBV14 and TRBJ2-1; 8 nucleotides align to TRBD2. The length of the CDR3 is 15 residues. Unmatched junction bases numbered 8, after V lost 1 base and J lost 9 bases. Per the germline V gene, CDR1 is SGHDN and CDR2 is FVKESK. The CDR3 DNA follows: TGTGCCAGCAGCCAAGTCGGGGCTAGCGGGCCTGAGCAGTTCTTC. Residues: CASSQVGASGPEQFF. Filled out from reference TRBV14 and TRBJ2-1, the complete variable domain reads EAGVTQFPSHSVIEKGQTVTLRCDPISGHDNLYWYRRVMGKEIKFLLHFVKESKQDESGMPNNRFLAERTGGTYSTLKVQPAELEDSGVYFCASSQVGASGPEQFFGPGTRLTVL.

This clonotype was seen a few times. The chain recombines TRBV20-1 with TRBJ2-3; 11 bases line up with TRBD2. The ends lost 5 bases at V and 3 bases at J; junction bases unmatched: 10. This CDR3 region has 16 residues. In germline, CDR1 is DFQATT, CDR2 SNEGSKA (reference sequence). This CDR3 is CSAQNPIAGGTDTQYF. CDR3 sequence (DNA): TGCAGTGCTCAAAATCCGATAGCGGGAGGGACAGATACGCAGTATTTT.

This clonotype has just a few counts. The rearrangement joins TRBV20-1 to TRBJ2-2; D is ambiguous. V was shortened by 6 bases and J by 7 bases, with 12 bases between the two germline ends. Germline V CDR1 and CDR2: DFQATT, SNEGSKA (reference sequence). The CDR3 has 12 residues. The CDR3 here is CSAPRPGGELFF. DNA of the CDR3: TGCAGTGCGCCGCGCCCGGGCGGGGAGCTGTTTTTT.

V usage is TRBV29-1 and J usage is TRBJ2-7; 9 nucleotides line up with TRBD2. The CDR3 length is 15 residues. Germline V gene data show CDR1 as SQVTM and CDR2 as ANQGSEA. J gave up 0 bases and V 6 bases, and 9 bases lay outside the gene matches. CDR3 nucleotide sequence: TGCAGCGTAGGCGGGGGGGGTGTCTTCTCCTACGAGCAGTACTTC. Translating gives CSVGGGGVFSYEQYF.

The V gene is TRBV29-1, the J gene TRBJ2-7; D may be TRBD1 (5 bases). The germline V gene has CDR1 SQVTM and CDR2 ANQGSEA. The CDR3 length is 12 residues. With 5 bases removed from V and 1 base from J, the gap between germline ends came to 9 bases. The CDR3: CSVKSGSYEQYF. The DNA for the CDR3 is TGCAGCGTTAAATCAGGGTCCTACGAGCAGTACTTC.

This clonotype has more than one count but fewer than ten. The CDR3 spells CSVGSFYGYTF. The CDR3 region has the DNA TGCAGCGTTGGTAGTTTCTATGGCTACACCTTC. The gene calls are TRBV29-1 and TRBJ1-2; D is ambiguous. Trimming removed 4 bases at V and 4 bases at J, with 7 bases between. Germline assignment: CDR1 SQVTM and CDR2 ANQGSEA. This CDR3 is 11 amino acids long.